The present T cell receptor (beta chain) was sequenced within a study of cytotoxic CD8 clonotypes in ibrutinib-treated CLL (dated by TCRdb to about 2021). For the study in its entirety: The cohort included some 14 treatment-naive and approximately eleven relapsed/refractory patients; some 18 were IGHV unmutated. Samples at response were collected after a median of about 12 months of treatment, with a range of about 6 to 40 months. Of the roughly 86 people in the trial, 26 had longitudinal samples available. Cryopreserved peripheral blood mononuclear cells were obtained prior to treatment, at the time of response, and at either disease progression or sustained remission. Patients were still on ibrutinib when every remission and progressive disease sample was collected. Samples averaged roughly 260,000 productive templates and just under 95,000 productive rearrangements. Responses were partial in around 24 patients and complete in 2; after median around 68 months follow-up, about 14 stayed in remission and about twelve progressed.

The goal of deep resolution MiSeq sequencing was a depth between 1 in 1 million and 1 in 200,000 T cells, and coverage averaged 10x per clonotype. The immunoSEQ hsTCRB Kit was used to generate TCR beta libraries. Per the authors' processing: ImmunoSEQ Data Assistant and ImmunoSEQ Analyzer were used for data analysis, and V, D and J genes were assigned according to IMGT definitions. Clonality was computed as one minus normalized Shannon entropy of productive rearrangement frequencies, ranging from 0 to 1. Only overrepresented clonotypes making up at least 0.05% of the repertoire of each patient were included in the public clonotype analysis. Fewer than 15 repertoires from age-matched healthy donors, obtained from immuneACCESS, served as clonality controls. TCRdb provides this immuneACCESS table in a form limited to in-frame rearrangements. Some clones are lacking; in checked studies, under half of them reflect an unresolved V gene, and why the rest are absent is not known. Clone size and the V and J calls come from that table; the DNA yielded D and trimming. The sample has nearly 85,000 clones on record, 79% of them singletons. The leading ten clones occupy about 4.4% of the sample.

The junction shows trimming of 8 bases on V and 0 bases on J, plus 13 bases between the germline ends. CDR1 and CDR2, looked up from the germline V gene, are MNHNS and SASEGT. The CDR3 covers 14 residues, taking in both the cysteine and the phenylalanine. Only CDR3 DNA is held: 42 bases, read in frame from base 1. The paper as a whole reports these results and caveats: An increase in clonality was observed at ibrutinib response, with clonality remaining stable during sustained remission and falling back toward baseline at progression. At baseline, clonality was higher than in age-matched healthy donors and showed a strong correlation with circulating CD8+ T-cell counts. Sampling times were not matched between patients in sustained remission and patients whose disease was progressing, and lymph node repertoires were not examined. Public clonotypes were found to be uncommon and were observed to contract or remain stable during treatment; the increase in clonality was shown to reflect expansion of private clonotypes at ibrutinib response.

In regard to this clone: Its antigen remains unidentified. The sample holds no much larger clone one base away, and base qualities are not on file.

Interpreted using the paper, the time point label stands for: approximately twelve months on ibrutinib. Roughly 2.2 micrograms of genomic DNA were extracted from cryopreserved PBMCs for TCR beta library preparation. Longitudinal blood samples from CLL patients receiving ibrutinib monotherapy were subjected to high-throughput TCR beta sequencing. Patients were enrolled in a phase 2 open-label single-center ibrutinib monotherapy trial. The chain is encoded by TRBV6-1 joined to TRBJ1-2; the D gene remains uncertain. Sequencing was performed on PBMCs, taken after 12 months of ibrutinib treatment. The receptor's source is a human donor with chronic lymphocytic leukemia. Here the CDR3 is given as CASGRAPTNYGYTF. The bases are TGTGCCAGCGGGAGGGCACCTACTAACTATGGCTACACCTTC.